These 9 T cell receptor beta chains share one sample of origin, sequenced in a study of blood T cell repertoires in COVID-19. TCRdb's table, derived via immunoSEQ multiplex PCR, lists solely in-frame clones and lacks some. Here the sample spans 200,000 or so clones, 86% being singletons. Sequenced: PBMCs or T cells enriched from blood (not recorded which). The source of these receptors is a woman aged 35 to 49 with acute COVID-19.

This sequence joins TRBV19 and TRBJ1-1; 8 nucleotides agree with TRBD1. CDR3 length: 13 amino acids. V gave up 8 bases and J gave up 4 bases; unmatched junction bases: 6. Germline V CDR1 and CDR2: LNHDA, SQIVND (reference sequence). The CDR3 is CASFHRGSTEAFF. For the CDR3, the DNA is TGTGCCAGTTTTCACAGGGGGAGCACTGAAGCTTTCTTT.

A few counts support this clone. CDR3 amino acids: CASSRSGRETQYF. In DNA form, the CDR3 reads TGTGCCAGCAGCCGGTCGGGGAGGGAGACCCAGTACTTC. This chain uses TRBV5-5 with TRBJ2-5, with D perhaps TRBD2 (6 bases). Germline CDR1 SGHKS, CDR2 YYEKEE (reference sequence). The CDR3 extends over 13 amino acids. The germline V and J ends were trimmed by 4 bases and 5 bases, with 12 bases remaining between them.

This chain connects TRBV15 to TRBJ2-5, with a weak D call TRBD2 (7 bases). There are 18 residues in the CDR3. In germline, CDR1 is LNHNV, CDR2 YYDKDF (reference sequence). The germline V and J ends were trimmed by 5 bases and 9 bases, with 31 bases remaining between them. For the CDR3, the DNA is TGTGCCACCAGCCGGGACTACCGGGCCCCAGCCCAACAGGGTTCCCAGTACTTC. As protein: CATSRDYRAPAQQGSQYF.

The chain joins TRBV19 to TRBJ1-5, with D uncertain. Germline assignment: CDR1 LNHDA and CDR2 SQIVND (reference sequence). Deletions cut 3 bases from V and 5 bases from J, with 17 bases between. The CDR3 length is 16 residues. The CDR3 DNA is TGTGCCAGTAGTATGGGCAGGAACGGTCCCTATCAGCCCCAGCATTTT. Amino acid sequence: CASSMGRNGPYQPQHF.

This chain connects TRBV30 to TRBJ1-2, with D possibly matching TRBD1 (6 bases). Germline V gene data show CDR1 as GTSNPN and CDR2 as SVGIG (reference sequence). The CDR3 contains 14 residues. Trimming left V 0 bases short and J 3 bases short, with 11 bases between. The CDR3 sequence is CAWSVGGGDYGYTF. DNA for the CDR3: TGTGCCTGGAGTGTAGGGGGGGGAGACTATGGCTACACCTTC. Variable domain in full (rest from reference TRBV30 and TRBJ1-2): SQTIHQWPATLVQPVGSPLSLECTVEGTSNPNLYWYRQAAGRGLQLLFYSVGIGQISSEVPQNLSASRPQDRQFILSSKKLLLSDSGFYLCAWSVGGGDYGYTFGSGTRLTVV.

As DNA, the CDR3 is TGTGCCTCTAACCCACAGGGTCCTATCTATAATTCACCCCTCCACTTT. Protein: CASNPQGPIYNSPLHF. The genes are TRBV30 and TRBJ1-6; perhaps TRBD1 as D (6 bases). V was pared by 7 bases and J by 3 bases, with 19 bases between. The length of the CDR3 is 16 residues. Germline loops: CDR1 GTSNPN, CDR2 SVGIG (reference sequence).

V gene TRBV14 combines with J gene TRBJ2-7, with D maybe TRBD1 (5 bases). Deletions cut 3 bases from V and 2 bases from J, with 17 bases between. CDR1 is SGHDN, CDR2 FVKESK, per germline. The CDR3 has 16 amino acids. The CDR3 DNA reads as TGTGCCAGCAGCCACCCCGTGGGGCCAGCGACCTACGAGCAGTACTTC. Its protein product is CASSHPVGPATYEQYF.

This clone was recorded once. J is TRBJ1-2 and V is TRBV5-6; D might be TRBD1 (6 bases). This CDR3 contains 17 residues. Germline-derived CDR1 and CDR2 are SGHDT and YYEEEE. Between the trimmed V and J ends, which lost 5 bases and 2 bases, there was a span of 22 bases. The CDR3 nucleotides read TGTGCCAGCAGTAATGTCCGCTCCTGGACAGCGAACTATGGCTACACCTTC. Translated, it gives CASSNVRSWTANYGYTF.

The CDR3 reads CASSLSRGSNQPQHF. In DNA, the CDR3 is TGTGCCAGCAGCCTTTCCAGGGGTAGCAATCAGCCCCAGCATTTT. The V call is TRBV5-8, the J call TRBJ1-5, with a tentative D call TRBD1 (6 bases). The length of the CDR3 is 15 residues. Trimming cost V 4 bases and J 0 bases, with 11 bases left between them. Germline CDR1 is SGHTS and CDR2 is YDEGEE.